This T cell receptor beta chain was sequenced during a study of cytomegalovirus exposure and HLA in healthy donors. Study-level results: A later analysis showed HLA-associated TCR beta chains outstripping equally common others in clonal expansion.

A multiplex PCR was run with 60 Vbeta primers and 13 Jbeta primers. The repertoire was sequenced with immunoSEQ multiplex PCR; TCRdb's copy has only in-frame clones and lacks some. The sample has roughly 150,000 clones, 65% to 85% seen once. Note on this clone: The target antigen is unknown.

Germline assignment: CDR1 SGHTA and CDR2 FQGNSA. The junction had 8 bases not matched to a gene; V was cut back by 2 bases and J by 10 bases. This CDR3 comprises 14 residues. The genes are TRBV7-2 and TRBJ2-3; 8 positions agree with TRBD2. The sample was PBMCs. The origin of this receptor is a male donor in good health and CMV-seronegative. The DNA for the CDR3 is TGTGCCAGCAGCTTACAGCGGGAGATTTATGCGCAGTATTTT. Translating it yields CASSLQREIYAQYF.